The next 30 T cell receptor beta chains were all read from a single sample in a study of beta chain features in type 1 diabetes (dated by TCRdb to the late 2010s). Libraries were prepared through the immunoSEQ multiplex PCR assay. All of the isolated RNA was reverse transcribed with the High Capacity cDNA Reverse Transcription Kit, so expressed TCRB transcripts were sequenced. In its TCRdb copy, this immuneACCESS table keeps in-frame sequences only and misses some clones. Where compared with another copy, unresolved V genes explain less than half of these, and the others have no known cause. The sample table records about half a million clones; roughly 11% of these occur just once. Of the sample, around 0.05% falls within the top ten clones. Material for sequencing was naive CD4+ T cells from blood. The cell subset or site label for this specimen denotes: true naive CD4+ T cells. The source is a young woman in good health.

The chain employs TRBV28 and TRBJ2-3; a possible D gene is TRBD2 (7 bases). The CDR3 runs to 15 residues. Per germline, CDR1 MDHEN and CDR2 SYDVKM. V was trimmed by 3 bases and J by 3 bases, leaving 13 bases between them. Here the CDR3 DNA reads TGTGCCAGCAGTTTCTGGGGGAGGGGGACAGATACGCAGTATTTT. Translation: CASSFWGRGTDTQYF.

This clone was seen a handful of times. The V gene is TRBV27, the J gene TRBJ2-2; 10 bases align to TRBD1. Losses at the gene ends were 6 bases for V and 7 bases for J; bases not matched to a gene: 8. The CDR3 sequence is 15 residues long. CDR1 MNHEY and CDR2 SMNVEV come from the germline V gene (reference sequence). The CDR3, as DNA: TGTGCCAGCAGGACCGGGACAGGGGTTATCGGGGAGCTGTTTTTT. The encoded protein is CASRTGTGVIGELFF.

This clone was counted only a few times. Compared with germline, one end of the junction differs, possibly owing to a read error. The CDR3 protein is CASSLAGPQGHNEQFF. The CDR3 bases are TGTGCTAGCAGCTTAGCGGGCCCACAGGGGCACAATGAGCAGTTCTTC. This chain joins TRBV7-7 and TRBJ2-1; D tentatively fits TRBD1 or TRBD2 (7 bases each). Germline V gives CDR1 SSHAT, CDR2 FNYEAQ (reference sequence). CDR3 length equals 16 residues.

This CDR3 is CASSIRLRDTEAFF. As DNA, the CDR3 is TGTGCCAGTAGTATTCGATTGAGGGACACTGAAGCTTTCTTT. The chain couples TRBV19 to TRBJ1-1; no firm D call. The CDR3 sequence is 14 residues long. Per the germline V gene, CDR1 is LNHDA and CDR2 is SQIVND (reference sequence). With 3 bases removed from V and 3 bases from J, the gap between germline ends came to 11 bases.

This chain connects TRBV11-3 to TRBJ2-2; no definite D call. Germline CDR1 reads SGHNT; CDR2 reads YENEEA. V was shortened by 4 bases and J by 6 bases, with 15 bases between the two germline ends. The CDR3 runs to 15 residues. The CDR3 here is CASSSWVDQPGELFF. The CDR3 DNA reads TGTGCCAGCAGCTCCTGGGTGGATCAACCCGGGGAGCTGTTTTTT.

J is TRBJ2-3 and V is TRBV9; a possible D gene is TRBD1 (5 bases). From germline, CDR1 is SGDLS and CDR2 YYNGEE. V lost 3 bases, J lost 2 bases, and 10 bases lay in between. CDR3 length: 14 residues. The CDR3: CASSGGRNTDTQYF. The CDR3 nucleotides are TGTGCCAGCAGCGGGGGCAGAAACACAGATACGCAGTATTTT.

CDR3 sequence reads: CASSLGLAGGNTGELFF. The CDR3 DNA is TGTGCCAGCAGTTTGGGGCTAGCGGGCGGGAACACCGGGGAGCTGTTTTTT. The chain joins TRBV28 to TRBJ2-2, with 8 bases that match TRBD2. V was pared by 3 bases and J by 1 base, with 7 bases of the junction left unmatched. The CDR3 sequence is 17 residues long. The V gene's germline CDR1 is MDHEN and CDR2 SYDVKM.

The chain employs TRBV5-1 and TRBJ2-1; D unresolved. V gave up 0 bases and J gave up 2 bases, with 3 bases separating them. Germline V lookup: CDR1 SGHRS, CDR2 YFSETQ. This CDR3 region has 13 residues. The CDR3 here is CASSLVPYNEQFF. In DNA form, the CDR3 reads TGCGCCAGCAGCTTGGTGCCCTACAATGAGCAGTTCTTC.

This clone was seen only a few times. DNA of the CDR3: TGCGCCAGCAGCTTCGTCAGGGGAGAGACCCAGTACTTC. Its protein is CASSFVRGETQYF. J is TRBJ2-5 and V is TRBV5-1; D perhaps matches TRBD1 (6 bases). CDR1 and CDR2 from the germline V gene are SGHRS and YFSETQ. V was pared by 2 bases and J by 4 bases, with 9 bases between. The CDR3 runs to 13 residues.

V is TRBV1 and J is TRBJ1-1; TRBD1 is taken as the D call from the table, unchecked against the DNA. TRBV1 is listed as a pseudogene. The length of the CDR3 is 17 residues. The CDR3 nucleotides are TGCACCAGCAGCCAAGAACTATGCCCGGGACAGACCACTGAAGCTTTCTTT. Amino acids: CTSSQELCPGQTTEAFF.

This clone was seen a handful of times. This chain links TRBV5-1 with TRBJ2-1; D may be TRBD2 (5 bases). V was pared by 2 bases and J by 5 bases, with 14 bases between. Germline V gives CDR1 SGHRS, CDR2 YFSETQ. The CDR3 totals 15 residues. The DNA of the CDR3 is TGCGCCAGCAGCTTTGCGGGTATGGTAGACAATGAGCAGTTCTTC. This encodes CASSFAGMVDNEQFF.

This clone came up a few times. This chain uses TRBV13 with TRBJ1-1, with D uncertain. The CDR3 spans 15 residues. The germline V and J ends were trimmed by 3 bases and 0 bases, with 11 bases remaining between them. Germline-derived CDR1 and CDR2 are PRHDT and FYEKMQ (reference sequence). CDR3 loop: CASSFSASMNTEAFF. The CDR3 bases are TGTGCCAGCAGCTTTTCAGCAAGCATGAACACTGAAGCTTTCTTT. Filled out from reference TRBV13 and TRBJ1-1, the complete variable domain reads AAGVIQSPRHLIKEKRETATLKCYPIPRHDTVYWYQQGPGQDPQFLISFYEKMQSDKGSIPDRFSAQQFSDYHSELNMSSLELGDSALYFCASSFSASMNTEAFFGQGTRLTVV.

The rearrangement uses TRBV2 and TRBJ2-3, with TRBD2 matching 10 bases. V shed 6 bases, J shed 6 bases, and the junction held 6 bases outside the gene matches. The length of the CDR3 is 14 residues. The germline V gene has CDR1 SNHLY and CDR2 FYNNEI. In DNA, the CDR3 is TGTGCCAGCAGGGCTAGCGGGGGTAGCGATACGCAGTATTTT. Translation gives CASRASGGSDTQYF.

Details on this clone: Its ends do not fully match the called genes, so a read error is possible. The CDR3 DNA sequence: TGTGCCAGCAGCGTACGACAGACGAACACTGAAACTTTCTTT. Encoded protein: CASSVRQTNTETFF. The V and J genes are TRBV9 and TRBJ1-1, with D perhaps TRBD1 (5 bases). CDR1 and CDR2 (germline): SGDLS, YYNGEE. This CDR3 spans 14 amino acids.

In this sample, this clone turned up a few times. The chain is built from TRBV29-1 and TRBJ2-2; 10 nucleotides align to TRBD2. In germline, CDR1 is SQVTM, CDR2 ANQGSEA. After removal of 5 bases from V and 1 base from J, the junction contained 4 bases not matched to a gene. The CDR3 length is 15 residues. The CDR3 DNA sequence: TGCAGCGTTAGTTTAGCGGGAGGGAACACCGGGGAGCTGTTTTTT. This encodes CSVSLAGGNTGELFF.

J is TRBJ2-7 and V is TRBV7-8; no clear D. With 2 bases removed from V and 4 bases from J, the gap between germline ends came to 9 bases. This CDR3 has 13 amino acids. Germline V gene sequence: CDR1 SGHVS, CDR2 FQNEAQ. CDR3 sequence (DNA): TGTGCCAGCAGCTTAAGTTTAAGTTACGAGCAGTACGTC. Residues: CASSLSLSYEQYV.

V gene TRBV4-2 combines with J gene TRBJ2-1; 11 bases fit TRBD2. This CDR3 has 16 amino acids. V gave up 4 bases and J gave up 9 bases; unmatched junction bases: 11. Germline CDR1 reads LGHNA; CDR2 reads YNFKEQ. CDR3 sequence: CASSRRDSGGGLEQFF. The CDR3 DNA is TGTGCCAGCAGCCGCCGAGATAGCGGGGGGGGGCTTGAGCAGTTCTTC.

There are a few counts of this clone. J is TRBJ1-2 and V is TRBV30; D might be TRBD1 (5 bases). V was pared by 4 bases and J by 1 base, with 7 bases between. This CDR3 spans 12 amino acids. Germline V gene sequence: CDR1 GTSNPN, CDR2 SVGIG (reference sequence). CDR3 nucleotides: TGTGCCTGGACGGGACTTAACTATGGCTACACCTTC. Translation: CAWTGLNYGYTF.

This clone has a handful of counts. This rearrangement joins TRBV30 to TRBJ2-1, with 10 positions matching TRBD2. Trimming removed 5 bases from V and 15 bases from J; junction bases left unmatched: 16. The CDR3 contains 14 residues. Germline-derived CDR1 and CDR2 are GTSNPN and SVGIG (reference sequence). The CDR3 DNA reads TGTGCCTGGGGAATAGCGGGAGGTATTCTCCGGCGGTTCTTC. Protein sequence: CAWGIAGGILRRFF.

The chain carries TRBV7-9 and TRBJ1-2, with D possibly matching TRBD1 (5 bases). The germline V and J ends were trimmed by 2 bases and 6 bases, with 10 bases remaining between them. Germline V gives CDR1 SEHNR, CDR2 FQNEAQ (reference sequence). The CDR3 totals 13 residues. This chain's CDR3 is CASSLPTANGYTF. Here the CDR3 DNA reads TGTGCCAGCAGCTTACCGACAGCAAATGGCTACACCTTC.

This rearrangement joins TRBV18 to TRBJ2-1; no clear D. The CDR3 loop spans 12 amino acids. Looked up from germline, CDR1 is KGHSH and CDR2 is LQKENI. Trimming took off 3 bases at V and 6 bases at J, with 6 bases between the two ends. The CDR3: CASSPLFNEQFF. The CDR3 nucleotides are TGTGCCAGCTCACCCCTTTTCAATGAGCAGTTCTTC.

The chain joins TRBV30 to TRBJ2-7; TRBD1 is a possible D gene (5 bases). The CDR3 sequence is 12 residues long. The germline V and J ends were trimmed by 2 bases and 6 bases, with 11 bases remaining between them. Germline V CDR1 and CDR2: GTSNPN, SVGIG (reference sequence). The DNA of the CDR3 is TGTGCCTGGAGTCCTCAGGGATTCGAGCAGTACTTC. It specifies CAWSPQGFEQYF.

J is TRBJ2-1 and V is TRBV11-2; D uncertain. The CDR3 contains 16 residues. Germline CDR1 reads SGHAT; CDR2 reads FQNNGV. V was clipped by 3 bases and J by 0 bases, with 12 bases between them. As DNA, the CDR3 is TGTGCCAGCAGCTTGTCCGTACGCGGCTCCTACAATGAGCAGTTCTTC. Residues: CASSLSVRGSYNEQFF.

The chain uses TRBV4-3 and TRBJ2-3; no clear D. The CDR3 length is 13 residues. CDR1 and CDR2 (germline): LGHNA, YSLEER. Trimming cost V 0 bases and J 4 bases, with 5 bases left between them. The CDR3 protein is CASSQEIADTQYF. CDR3 nucleotides: TGCGCCAGCAGCCAAGAAATTGCAGATACGCAGTATTTT.

The sample holds a few counts of this clone. The chain combines TRBV7-2 with TRBJ1-2; no reliable D call. V gave up 5 bases and J gave up 2 bases, with 9 bases separating them. Germline loops: CDR1 SGHTA, CDR2 FQGNSA. This CDR3 comprises 13 residues. The CDR3 loop reads CASSTSGNYGYTF. CDR3 DNA sequence: TGTGCCAGCAGCACAAGCGGGAACTATGGCTACACCTTC.

This clone has only a few counts. The chain recombines TRBV27 with TRBJ1-1; 7 nucleotides align to TRBD1. The germline CDR1 and CDR2 sequences are MNHEY and SMNVEV (reference sequence). V trimming: 8 bases; J trimming: 1 base; junction bases outside the gene matches: 4. CDR3 length: 13 amino acids. The CDR3 bases are TGTGCCAGCCATAGGACAGGGAACACTGAAGCTTTCTTT. This codes for CASHRTGNTEAFF.

The rearrangement joins TRBV7-2 to TRBJ2-1; 8 nucleotides agree with TRBD2. The CDR3 is 17 amino acids. Germline loops: CDR1 SGHTA, CDR2 FQGNSA. V trimming: 4 bases; J trimming: 1 base; junction bases outside the gene matches: 9. CDR3 region: CASSSPTSGGSYNEQFF. CDR3 sequence (DNA): TGTGCCAGCAGCTCCCCCACGAGCGGGGGTTCCTACAATGAGCAGTTCTTC.

This clone was observed a handful of times. DNA of the CDR3: TGTGCCAGCAGCTCGGTGGGTACACCCCTCCACTTT. Translation gives CASSSVGTPLHF. The V gene is TRBV9, the J gene TRBJ1-6; D is unresolved. CDR3 length: 12 residues. Germline CDR1 and CDR2: SGDLS and YYNGEE. Trimming pared 4 bases from V and 11 bases from J, leaving 10 bases between.

In this sample, this clone turned up a few times. This chain links TRBV2 with TRBJ2-2; D is perhaps TRBD1 (5 bases). V was clipped by 7 bases and J by 6 bases, with 18 bases between them. Germline V gene lookup returns CDR1 SNHLY and CDR2 FYNNEI. This CDR3 region has 15 residues. CDR3 nucleotide sequence: TGTGCCAGCAACGGCGCAGGTTGGGGCTCCGGGGAGCTGTTTTTT. Its translation is CASNGAGWGSGELFF.

The chain joins TRBV7-2 to TRBJ2-3; the D gene is possibly TRBD2 (6 bases). The germline V gene has CDR1 SGHTA and CDR2 FQGNSA. V lost 5 bases to trimming and J lost 0 bases, with 12 bases between them. The CDR3 sequence is 15 residues long. The DNA of the CDR3 is TGTGCCAGCAGCCCTAGCGCCATTAGCACAGATACGCAGTATTTT. Translation: CASSPSAISTDTQYF.